This T cell receptor (beta chain) emerged from a study of T cell changes during pregnancy in multiple sclerosis. V gave up 5 bases and J gave up 7 bases; unmatched junction bases: 12. Germline CDR1 and CDR2: SGHRS and YFSETQ. The CDR3 contains 16 residues. TCRdb keeps only in-frame clones here, not all; method: immunoSEQ multiplex PCR. The sample holds 75,000 to 80,000 clones, about nine tenths seen once. The TCR originated in a female donor with multiple sclerosis, enrolled in a pregnancy study. This specimen was peripheral blood, taken before pregnancy. This sequence joins TRBV5-1 and TRBJ1-1; 12 positions match TRBD1. DNA for the CDR3: TGCGCCAGCAGTTTAATTCCCGGGACAGGGGGCGTTGAAGCTTTCTTT. Protein sequence: CASSLIPGTGGVEAFF.